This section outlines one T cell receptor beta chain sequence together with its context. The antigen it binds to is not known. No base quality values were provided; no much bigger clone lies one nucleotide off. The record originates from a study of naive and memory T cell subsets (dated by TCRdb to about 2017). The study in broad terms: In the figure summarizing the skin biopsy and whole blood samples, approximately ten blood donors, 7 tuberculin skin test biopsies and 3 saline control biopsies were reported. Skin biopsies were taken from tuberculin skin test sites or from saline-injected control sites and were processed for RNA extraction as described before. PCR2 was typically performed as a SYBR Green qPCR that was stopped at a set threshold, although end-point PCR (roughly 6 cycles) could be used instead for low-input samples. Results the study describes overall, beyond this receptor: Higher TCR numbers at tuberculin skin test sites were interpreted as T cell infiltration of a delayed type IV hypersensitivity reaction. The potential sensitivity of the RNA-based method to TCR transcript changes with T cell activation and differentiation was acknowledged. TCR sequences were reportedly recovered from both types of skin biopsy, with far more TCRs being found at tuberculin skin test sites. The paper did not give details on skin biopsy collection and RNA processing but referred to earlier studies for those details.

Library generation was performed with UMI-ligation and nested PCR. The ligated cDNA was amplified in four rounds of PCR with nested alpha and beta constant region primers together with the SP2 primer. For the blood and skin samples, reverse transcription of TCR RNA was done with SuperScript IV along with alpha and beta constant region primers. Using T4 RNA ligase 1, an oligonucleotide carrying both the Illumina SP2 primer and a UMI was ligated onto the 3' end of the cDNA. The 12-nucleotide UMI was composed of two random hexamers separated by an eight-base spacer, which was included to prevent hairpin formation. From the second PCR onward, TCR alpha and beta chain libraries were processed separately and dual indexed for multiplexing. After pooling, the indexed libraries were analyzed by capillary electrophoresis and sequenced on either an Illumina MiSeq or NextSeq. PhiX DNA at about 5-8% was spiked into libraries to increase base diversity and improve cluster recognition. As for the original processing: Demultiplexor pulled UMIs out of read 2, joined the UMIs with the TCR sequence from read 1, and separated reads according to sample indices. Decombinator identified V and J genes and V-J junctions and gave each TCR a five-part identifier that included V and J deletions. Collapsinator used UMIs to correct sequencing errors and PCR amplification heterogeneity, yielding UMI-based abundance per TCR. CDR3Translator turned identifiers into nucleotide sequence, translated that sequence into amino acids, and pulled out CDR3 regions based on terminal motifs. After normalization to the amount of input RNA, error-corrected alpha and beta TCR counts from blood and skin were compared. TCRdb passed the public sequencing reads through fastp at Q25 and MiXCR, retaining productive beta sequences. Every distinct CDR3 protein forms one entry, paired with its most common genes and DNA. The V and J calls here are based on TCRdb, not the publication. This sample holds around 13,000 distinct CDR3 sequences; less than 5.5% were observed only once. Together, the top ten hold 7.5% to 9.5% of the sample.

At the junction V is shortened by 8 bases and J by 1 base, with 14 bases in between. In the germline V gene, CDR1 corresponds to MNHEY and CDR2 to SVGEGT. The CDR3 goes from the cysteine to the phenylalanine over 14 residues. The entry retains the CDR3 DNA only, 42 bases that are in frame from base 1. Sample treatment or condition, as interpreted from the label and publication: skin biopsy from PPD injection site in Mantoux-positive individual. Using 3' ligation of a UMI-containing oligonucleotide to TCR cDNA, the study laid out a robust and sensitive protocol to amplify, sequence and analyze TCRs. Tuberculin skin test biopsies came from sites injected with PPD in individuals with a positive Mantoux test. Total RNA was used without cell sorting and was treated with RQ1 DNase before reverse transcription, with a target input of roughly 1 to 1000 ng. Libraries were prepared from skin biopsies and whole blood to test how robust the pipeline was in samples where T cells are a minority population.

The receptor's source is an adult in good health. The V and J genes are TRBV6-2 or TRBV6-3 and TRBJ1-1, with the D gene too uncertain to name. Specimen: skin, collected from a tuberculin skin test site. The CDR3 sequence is CASSPRERNTEAFF. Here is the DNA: TGTGCCAGCTCCCCGAGGGAAAGGAACACTGAAGCTTTCTTT.